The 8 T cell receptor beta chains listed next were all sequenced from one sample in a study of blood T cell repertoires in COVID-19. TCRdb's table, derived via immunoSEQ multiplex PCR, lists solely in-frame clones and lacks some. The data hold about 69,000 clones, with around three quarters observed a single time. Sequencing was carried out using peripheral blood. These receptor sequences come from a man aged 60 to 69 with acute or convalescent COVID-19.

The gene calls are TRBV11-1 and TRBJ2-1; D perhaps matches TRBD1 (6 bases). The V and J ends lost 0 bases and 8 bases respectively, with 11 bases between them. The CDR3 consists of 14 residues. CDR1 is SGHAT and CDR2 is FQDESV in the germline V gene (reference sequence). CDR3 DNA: TGTGCCAGCAGCTTAGCACAGGGTTGGGATGAGCAGTTCTTC. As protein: CASSLAQGWDEQFF. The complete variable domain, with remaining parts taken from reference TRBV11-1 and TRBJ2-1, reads EAEVAQSPRYKITEKSQAVAFWCDPISGHATLYWYRQILGQGPELLVQFQDESVVDDSQLPKDRFSAERLKGVDSTLKIQPAELGDSAMYLCASSLAQGWDEQFFGPGTRLTVL.

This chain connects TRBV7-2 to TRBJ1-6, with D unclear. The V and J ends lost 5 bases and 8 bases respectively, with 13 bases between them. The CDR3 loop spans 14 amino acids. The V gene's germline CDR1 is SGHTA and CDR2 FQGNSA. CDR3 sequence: CASSPGGFDSPLHF. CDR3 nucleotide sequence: TGTGCCAGCAGCCCTGGCGGGTTCGATTCACCCCTCCACTTT.

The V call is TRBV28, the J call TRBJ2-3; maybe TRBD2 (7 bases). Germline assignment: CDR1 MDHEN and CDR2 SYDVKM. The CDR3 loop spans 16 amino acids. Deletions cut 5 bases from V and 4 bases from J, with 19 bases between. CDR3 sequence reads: CASSPRGGIGADTQYF. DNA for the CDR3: TGTGCCAGCAGTCCTAGGGGGGGGATAGGGGCAGATACGCAGTATTTT.

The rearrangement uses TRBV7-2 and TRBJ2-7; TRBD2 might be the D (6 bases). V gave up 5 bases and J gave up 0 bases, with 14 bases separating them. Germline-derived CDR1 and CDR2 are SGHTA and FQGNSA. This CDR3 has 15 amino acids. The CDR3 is CASSRPGLSSYEQYF. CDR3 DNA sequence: TGTGCCAGCAGCAGACCGGGACTCAGCTCCTACGAGCAGTACTTC.

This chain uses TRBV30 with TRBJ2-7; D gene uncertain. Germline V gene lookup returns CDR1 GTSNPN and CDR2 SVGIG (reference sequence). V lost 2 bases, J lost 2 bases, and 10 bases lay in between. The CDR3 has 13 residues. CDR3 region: CAWSWQRPYEQYF. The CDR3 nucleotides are TGTGCCTGGAGTTGGCAGCGCCCCTACGAGCAGTACTTC.

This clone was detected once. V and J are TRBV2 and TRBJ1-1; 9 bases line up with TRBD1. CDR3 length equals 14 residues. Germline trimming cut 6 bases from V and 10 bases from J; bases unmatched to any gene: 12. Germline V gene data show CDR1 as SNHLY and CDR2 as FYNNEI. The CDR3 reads CASRTGGGVAVAFF. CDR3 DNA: TGTGCCAGCAGGACAGGGGGGGGAGTTGCGGTAGCTTTCTTT.

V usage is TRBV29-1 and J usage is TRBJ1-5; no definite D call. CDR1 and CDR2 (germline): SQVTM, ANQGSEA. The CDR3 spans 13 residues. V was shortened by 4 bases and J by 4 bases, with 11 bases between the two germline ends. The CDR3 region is CSVVTGWNQPQHF. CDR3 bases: TGCAGCGTTGTGACGGGTTGGAATCAGCCCCAGCATTTT.

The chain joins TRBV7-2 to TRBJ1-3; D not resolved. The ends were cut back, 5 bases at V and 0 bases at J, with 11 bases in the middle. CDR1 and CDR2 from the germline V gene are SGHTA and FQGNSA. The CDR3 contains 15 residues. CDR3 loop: CASSLGSYSGNTIYF. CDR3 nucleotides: TGTGCCAGCAGCCTTGGCAGTTACTCTGGAAACACCATATATTTT.